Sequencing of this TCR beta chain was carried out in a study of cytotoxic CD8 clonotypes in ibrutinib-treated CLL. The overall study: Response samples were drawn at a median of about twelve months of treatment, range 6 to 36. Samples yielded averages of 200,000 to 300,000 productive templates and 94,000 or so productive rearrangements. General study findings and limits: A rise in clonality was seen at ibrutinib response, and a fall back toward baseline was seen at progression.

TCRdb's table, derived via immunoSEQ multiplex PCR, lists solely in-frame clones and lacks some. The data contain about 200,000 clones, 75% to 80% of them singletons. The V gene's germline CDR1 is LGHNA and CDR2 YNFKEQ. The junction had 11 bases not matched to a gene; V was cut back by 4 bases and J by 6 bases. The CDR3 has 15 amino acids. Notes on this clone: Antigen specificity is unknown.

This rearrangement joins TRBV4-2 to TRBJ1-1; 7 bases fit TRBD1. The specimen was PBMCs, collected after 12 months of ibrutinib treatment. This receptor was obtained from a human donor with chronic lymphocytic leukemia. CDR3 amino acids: CASSRLSEGAPEAFF. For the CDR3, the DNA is TGTGCCAGCAGCCGCCTTAGTGAGGGGGCTCCTGAAGCTTTCTTT.